The rows below give T cell receptor beta chains drawn from one sample of a study of lymphopenia after photon versus proton radiotherapy. The assay was immunoSEQ multiplex PCR, and TCRdb's table has in-frame clones only and misses some. The sample lists 20,000 to 25,000 clones; about nine tenths were seen once. This specimen was peripheral blood, taken from a patient treated with proton-based radiotherapy. The source is a woman between 65 and 79 years old with pancreatic cancer. Some clones in this sample may be carry-over from other donors' samples. Both conserved end residues are part of each CDR3. The D gene is left open where the match is weak. Where a row states a size, it is once, few, many or the class of an expanded clone; other rows omit it.

clone_size: NA; j_call: TRBJ1-3; d_call: NA; v_call: TRBV7-6; cdr3_length: 13; cdr3_aa: CASSAGEGNTIYF; cdr3_nt: TGTGCCAGCAGCGCAGGGGAAGGAAACACCATATATTTT
clone_size: NA; j_call: TRBJ2-1; d_call: NA; v_call: TRBV28; cdr3_length: 13; cdr3_aa: CASSRVAYNEQFF; cdr3_nt: TGTGCCAGCAGCCGAGTTGCTTACAATGAGCAGTTCTTC
clone_size: NA; j_call: TRBJ2-7; d_call: NA; v_call: TRBV5-1; cdr3_length: 14; cdr3_aa: CASSRTGRDYEQYF; cdr3_nt: TGCGCCAGCAGCCGGACAGGGAGGGATTACGAGCAGTACTTC
clone_size: NA; j_call: TRBJ1-5; d_call: NA; v_call: TRBV6-1; cdr3_length: 15; cdr3_aa: CASSVLALGGQPQHF; cdr3_nt: TGTGCCAGCAGTGTGTTGGCCCTTGGCGGTCAGCCCCAGCATTTT
clone_size: once; j_call: TRBJ2-5; d_call: NA; v_call: TRBV6-4; cdr3_length: 15; cdr3_aa: CASSSYPRYEETQYF; cdr3_nt: TGTGCCAGCAGTAGCTACCCCCGCTATGAAGAGACCCAGTACTTC
clone_size: NA; j_call: TRBJ1-2; d_call: NA; v_call: TRBV4-2; cdr3_length: 16; cdr3_aa: CASSQDADSLNYGYTF; cdr3_nt: TGTGCCAGCAGCCAAGATGCGGACTCACTCAACTATGGCTACACCTTC
clone_size: NA; j_call: TRBJ2-3; d_call: NA; v_call: TRBV11-2; cdr3_length: 14; cdr3_aa: CASSPGQRTDTQYF; cdr3_nt: TGTGCCAGCAGTCCCGGACAAAGGACAGATACGCAGTATTTT
clone_size: NA; j_call: TRBJ2-3; d_call: NA; v_call: TRBV11-2; cdr3_length: 13; cdr3_aa: CASSFVATDTQYF; cdr3_nt: TGTGCCAGCAGCTTCGTGGCGACAGATACGCAGTATTTT
clone_size: NA; j_call: TRBJ2-1; d_call: NA; v_call: TRBV21-1; cdr3_length: 12; cdr3_aa: CASSKVGAGQFF; cdr3_nt: TGTGCCAGCAGCAAAGTGGGTGCGGGCCAGTTCTTC
clone_size: NA; j_call: TRBJ1-1; d_call: NA; v_call: TRBV2; cdr3_length: 13; cdr3_aa: CASSEAGFTEAFF; cdr3_nt: TGTGCCAGCAGTGAGGCGGGGTTCACTGAAGCTTTCTTT
clone_size: NA; j_call: TRBJ1-2; d_call: NA; v_call: TRBV28; cdr3_length: 11; cdr3_aa: CASRLGPGYTF; cdr3_nt: TGTGCCAGCAGACTAGGGCCGGGCTACACCTTC
clone_size: once; j_call: TRBJ1-1; d_call: NA; v_call: TRBV10-2; cdr3_length: 13; cdr3_aa: CASSRAGHQEAFF; cdr3_nt: TGCGCCAGCAGTCGTGCGGGACACCAGGAAGCTTTCTTT
clone_size: NA; j_call: TRBJ2-1; d_call: NA; v_call: TRBV21-1; cdr3_length: 15; cdr3_aa: CASSSRDRGGNEQFF; cdr3_nt: TGTGCCAGCAGCAGCCGGGACAGGGGAGGCAATGAGCAGTTCTTC
clone_size: NA; j_call: TRBJ2-5; d_call: NA; v_call: TRBV7-2; cdr3_length: 15; cdr3_aa: CASSLGLVGLETQYF; cdr3_nt: TGTGCCAGCAGCTTAGGTCTAGTAGGCTTAGAGACCCAGTACTTC
clone_size: once; j_call: TRBJ1-1; d_call: NA; v_call: TRBV27; cdr3_length: 13; cdr3_aa: CASSTTGNTEAFF; cdr3_nt: TGTGCCAGCAGTACGACAGGGAACACTGAAGCTTTCTTT
clone_size: NA; j_call: TRBJ2-3; d_call: TRBD2; v_call: TRBV30; cdr3_length: 17; cdr3_aa: CAWGTGTSGVLTDTQYF; cdr3_nt: TGTGCCTGGGGTACCGGGACTAGCGGGGTCCTCACAGATACGCAGTATTTT
clone_size: NA; j_call: TRBJ1-3; d_call: TRBD1; v_call: TRBV30; cdr3_length: 11; cdr3_aa: CAWRTGFTIYF; cdr3_nt: TGTGCCTGGAGGACAGGGTTCACCATATATTTT
clone_size: NA; j_call: TRBJ1-2; d_call: TRBD1; v_call: TRBV7-9; cdr3_length: 14; cdr3_aa: CASSLRGQNYGYTF; cdr3_nt: TGTGCCAGCAGCTTAAGGGGACAGAACTATGGCTACACCTTC
clone_size: NA; j_call: TRBJ2-3; d_call: TRBD2; v_call: TRBV5-5; cdr3_length: 16; cdr3_aa: CASSPRLAGETDTQYF; cdr3_nt: TGTGCCAGCAGCCCACGACTAGCGGGAGAGACAGATACGCAGTATTTT
clone_size: NA; j_call: TRBJ1-4; d_call: NA; v_call: TRBV30; cdr3_length: 13; cdr3_aa: CAWSQSTNEKLFF; cdr3_nt: TGTGCCTGGAGTCAGTCAACTAATGAAAAACTGTTTTTT
clone_size: NA; j_call: TRBJ1-1; d_call: NA; v_call: TRBV28; cdr3_length: 20; cdr3_aa: CASSRWGGYIYQGSNTEAFF; cdr3_nt: TGTGCCAGCAGTCGTTGGGGAGGATATATTTATCAGGGGTCGAACACTGAAGCTTTCTTT
clone_size: NA; j_call: TRBJ2-7; d_call: NA; v_call: TRBV27; cdr3_length: 14; cdr3_aa: CASSLGSFSYEQYF; cdr3_nt: TGTGCCAGCAGTTTAGGGTCCTTCTCCTACGAGCAGTACTTC
clone_size: NA; j_call: TRBJ1-5; d_call: NA; v_call: TRBV6-1; cdr3_length: 15; cdr3_aa: CASSEGRVSNQPQHF; cdr3_nt: TGTGCCAGCAGTGAAGGGCGGGTTAGCAATCAGCCCCAGCATTTT
clone_size: few; j_call: TRBJ2-7; d_call: NA; v_call: TRBV11-2; cdr3_length: 14; cdr3_aa: CASSPISQGMEQYF; cdr3_nt: TGTGCCAGCAGCCCTATAAGCCAGGGTATGGAGCAGTACTTC
clone_size: NA; j_call: TRBJ2-2; d_call: NA; v_call: TRBV12-5; cdr3_length: 15; cdr3_aa: CASGFWERETGELFF; cdr3_nt: TGTGCTAGTGGTTTTTGGGAGCGAGAAACCGGGGAGCTGTTTTTT
clone_size: NA; j_call: TRBJ1-5; d_call: NA; v_call: TRBV10-2; cdr3_length: 14; cdr3_aa: CASRDTGNNQPQHF; cdr3_nt: TGCGCCAGCAGAGATACAGGGAACAATCAGCCCCAGCATTTT
clone_size: NA; j_call: TRBJ2-7; d_call: NA; v_call: TRBV7-8; cdr3_length: 14; cdr3_aa: CASSSTAGPYEQYF; cdr3_nt: TGTGCCAGCAGCTCCACTGCGGGGCCGTACGAGCAGTACTTC
clone_size: NA; j_call: TRBJ2-7; d_call: NA; v_call: TRBV27; cdr3_length: 13; cdr3_aa: CASSRKFGSEQYF; cdr3_nt: TGTGCCAGCAGCCGGAAGTTTGGGTCCGAGCAGTACTTC
clone_size: NA; j_call: TRBJ1-6; d_call: TRBD1; v_call: TRBV5-1; cdr3_length: 16; cdr3_aa: CASSQTGELRNSPLHF; cdr3_nt: TGCGCCAGCAGCCAAACAGGGGAGTTAAGGAATTCACCCCTCCACTTT
clone_size: NA; j_call: TRBJ1-1; d_call: NA; v_call: TRBV4-3; cdr3_length: 13; cdr3_aa: CASASQGGTEAFF; cdr3_nt: TGCGCCAGCGCGAGTCAGGGAGGCACTGAAGCTTTCTTT
clone_size: NA; j_call: TRBJ2-5; d_call: NA; v_call: TRBV5-4; cdr3_length: 14; cdr3_aa: CASSLAGSQETQYF; cdr3_nt: TGTGCCAGCAGCTTGGCAGGCAGCCAAGAGACCCAGTACTTC
clone_size: NA; j_call: TRBJ1-6; d_call: TRBD1; v_call: TRBV2; cdr3_length: 16; cdr3_aa: CASSRFRDRLNSPLHF; cdr3_nt: TGTGCCAGCAGTCGGTTCCGGGACAGGCTTAATTCACCCCTCCACTTT
clone_size: NA; j_call: TRBJ1-4; d_call: NA; v_call: TRBV6-6; cdr3_length: 14; cdr3_aa: CASSYSEGNEKLFF; cdr3_nt: TGTGCCAGCAGTTACTCGGAGGGAAATGAAAAACTGTTTTTT
clone_size: NA; j_call: TRBJ2-1; d_call: TRBD1; v_call: TRBV5-1; cdr3_length: 15; cdr3_aa: CASSLTGTAYNEQFF; cdr3_nt: TGCGCCAGCAGCCTAACCGGGACAGCATACAATGAGCAGTTCTTC
clone_size: NA; j_call: TRBJ2-7; d_call: NA; v_call: TRBV30; cdr3_length: 13; cdr3_aa: CAWSAGQGYEQYF; cdr3_nt: TGTGCCTGGAGTGCGGGGCAGGGCTACGAGCAGTACTTC
clone_size: once; j_call: TRBJ1-1; d_call: NA; v_call: TRBV5-1; cdr3_length: 14; cdr3_aa: CASSNVPGNTEAFF; cdr3_nt: TGCGCCAGCAGCAACGTCCCAGGGAACACTGAAGCTTTCTTT
clone_size: NA; j_call: TRBJ1-3; d_call: NA; v_call: TRBV28; cdr3_length: 15; cdr3_aa: CASSIFLRTGNTIYF; cdr3_nt: TGTGCCAGCAGTATTTTCCTACGGACCGGAAACACCATATATTTT
clone_size: NA; j_call: TRBJ2-5; d_call: TRBD1; v_call: TRBV19; cdr3_length: 13; cdr3_aa: CASSQDRGETQYF; cdr3_nt: TGTGCCAGTAGCCAGGACAGGGGAGAGACCCAGTACTTC
clone_size: NA; j_call: TRBJ1-1; d_call: NA; v_call: TRBV6-1; cdr3_length: 13; cdr3_aa: CAINLATNTEAFF; cdr3_nt: TGTGCCATAAACCTGGCCACGAACACTGAAGCTTTCTTT
clone_size: NA; j_call: TRBJ2-3; d_call: NA; v_call: TRBV28; cdr3_length: 13; cdr3_aa: CASMSGVPDTQYF; cdr3_nt: TGTGCCAGTATGTCGGGCGTTCCGGATACGCAGTATTTT
clone_size: NA; j_call: TRBJ2-1; d_call: NA; v_call: TRBV6-5; cdr3_length: 14; cdr3_aa: CASRPGIAYNEQFF; cdr3_nt: TGTGCCAGCAGACCAGGAATAGCCTACAATGAGCAGTTCTTC
clone_size: once; j_call: TRBJ2-3; d_call: TRBD2; v_call: TRBV5-1; cdr3_length: 16; cdr3_aa: CASSFSGSPSTDTQYF; cdr3_nt: TGCGCCAGCAGCTTCAGCGGGAGCCCCAGCACAGATACGCAGTATTTT
clone_size: NA; j_call: TRBJ2-7; d_call: NA; v_call: TRBV28; cdr3_length: 16; cdr3_aa: CASSFSFITVDDEQYF; cdr3_nt: TGTGCCAGCAGTTTTTCTTTTATAACGGTTGACGACGAGCAGTACTTC
clone_size: NA; j_call: TRBJ1-4; d_call: NA; v_call: TRBV10-2; cdr3_length: 14; cdr3_aa: CASSVARAGEKLFF; cdr3_nt: TGCGCCAGCAGTGTAGCCAGGGCCGGTGAAAAACTGTTTTTT
clone_size: NA; j_call: TRBJ2-1; d_call: NA; v_call: TRBV18; cdr3_length: 14; cdr3_aa: CASSPQGGYNEQFF; cdr3_nt: TGTGCCAGCTCACCACAGGGGGGCTACAATGAGCAGTTCTTC
clone_size: NA; j_call: TRBJ2-7; d_call: TRBD2; v_call: TRBV6-1; cdr3_length: 19; cdr3_aa: CASSEIAGTTTDLSYEQYF; cdr3_nt: TGTGCCAGCAGTGAAATTGCCGGGACTACTACCGATCTATCCTACGAGCAGTACTTC
clone_size: medium-sized; j_call: TRBJ1-2; d_call: NA; v_call: TRBV7-9; cdr3_length: 13; cdr3_aa: CASSDRTVYGYTF; cdr3_nt: TGTGCCAGCAGCGATAGGACAGTCTATGGCTACACCTTC
clone_size: NA; j_call: TRBJ2-3; d_call: TRBD2; v_call: TRBV4-2; cdr3_length: 15; cdr3_aa: CASSDLAGESDTQYF; cdr3_nt: TGTGCCAGCAGCGACCTAGCGGGAGAATCAGATACGCAGTATTTT
clone_size: NA; j_call: TRBJ1-4; d_call: NA; v_call: TRBV7-2; cdr3_length: 14; cdr3_aa: CASSLQGINEKLFF; cdr3_nt: TGTGCCAGCAGCTTACAGGGCATTAATGAAAAACTGTTTTTT
clone_size: NA; j_call: TRBJ1-6; d_call: TRBD1; v_call: TRBV18; cdr3_length: 15; cdr3_aa: CASSPIGTGDSPLHF; cdr3_nt: TGTGCCAGCTCACCAATCGGGACAGGGGATTCACCCCTCCACTTT
clone_size: NA; j_call: TRBJ2-7; d_call: TRBD2; v_call: TRBV4-3; cdr3_length: 15; cdr3_aa: CASSPRKLAVSEQYF; cdr3_nt: TGCGCCAGCAGTCCAAGAAAACTAGCGGTGAGCGAGCAGTACTTC
clone_size: NA; j_call: TRBJ2-4; d_call: NA; v_call: TRBV4-2; cdr3_length: 15; cdr3_aa: CASSEDQGTKNIQYF; cdr3_nt: TGTGCCAGCAGCGAGGATCAGGGTACCAAAAACATTCAGTACTTC
clone_size: NA; j_call: TRBJ2-3; d_call: NA; v_call: TRBV28; cdr3_length: 12; cdr3_aa: CASGGELDTQYF; cdr3_nt: TGTGCCAGCGGCGGGGAGCTAGATACGCAGTATTTT